The rows below give T cell receptor beta chains drawn from one sample of a study of cytomegalovirus exposure and HLA in healthy donors. Assay: immunoSEQ multiplex PCR; the TCRdb copy retains only in-frame clones and omits some. This sample has 80,000 or so clones, with over 85% found just once. Sequencing used PBMCs. Receptors originate from a woman in her late teens or twenties in good health and CMV-seronegative. Each CDR3 is given with its conserved first and last residue. Each record gives: J gene, clone size, D gene, V gene, CDR3 DNA, CDR3 protein. The D gene is left open where the match is weak. Size is stated for part of the rows, as once, few or many counts, or as a class when the clone is expanded.

J: TRBJ2-3; size: .; D: TRBD2; V: TRBV30; DNA: TGTGCCTGGAGTTATGGCGGGAGGGCCACGGATACGCAGTATTTT; CDR3: CAWSYGGRATDTQYF
J: TRBJ1-3; size: .; D: TRBD1; V: TRBV5-4; DNA: TGTGCCAGCAGCCGGGGACAGACCGTCTCTGGAAACACCATATATTTT; CDR3: CASSRGQTVSGNTIYF
J: TRBJ2-1; size: .; D: TRBD1; V: TRBV10-3; DNA: TGTGCCATCAGTGCTTCAGGGGGCTTTGGTGAGCAGTTCTTC; CDR3: CAISASGGFGEQFF
J: TRBJ2-1; size: .; D: .; V: TRBV5-1; DNA: TGCGCCAGCAGCTTGGGATCGGGCAATGAGCAGTTCTTC; CDR3: CASSLGSGNEQFF
J: TRBJ2-1; size: .; D: TRBD2; V: TRBV11-3; DNA: TGTGCCAGCAGCTCCGGGACTAACTACAATGAGCAGTTCTTC; CDR3: CASSSGTNYNEQFF
J: TRBJ1-4; size: .; D: TRBD1; V: TRBV27; DNA: TGTGCCAGTGCCTTGAGGGGGCGGGAAAAACTGTTTTTT; CDR3: CASALRGREKLFF
J: TRBJ1-1; size: .; D: .; V: TRBV19; DNA: TGTGCCACCAGGGGTTCCAATATGAACACTGAAGCTTTCTTT; CDR3: CATRGSNMNTEAFF
J: TRBJ2-7; size: .; D: TRBD1; V: TRBV13; DNA: TGTGCCAGCAGCTTGACAGGGGTCGAGCAGTACTTC; CDR3: CASSLTGVEQYF
J: TRBJ2-3; size: .; D: TRBD1; V: TRBV10-1; DNA: TGCGCCAGCAGCCCGGGACAGGGCACAGATACGCAGTATTTT; CDR3: CASSPGQGTDTQYF
J: TRBJ2-2; size: .; D: TRBD1; V: TRBV25-1; DNA: TGTGCCAGCAGTGAAGACAGGGACACCGGGGAGCTGTTTTTT; CDR3: CASSEDRDTGELFF
J: TRBJ2-1; size: .; D: .; V: TRBV14; DNA: TGTGCCAGCAGCCGTGCGGGGGCTACGTACAATGAGCAGTTCTTC; CDR3: CASSRAGATYNEQFF
J: TRBJ2-2; size: few; D: .; V: TRBV6-4; DNA: TGTGCCAGCAGTGAGGACAGCACCGGGGAGCTGTTTTTT; CDR3: CASSEDSTGELFF
J: TRBJ1-4; size: .; D: .; V: TRBV7-2; DNA: TGTGCCAGCAGCTTAAATGGGATCCAGGGGGAAAAACTGTTTTTT; CDR3: CASSLNGIQGEKLFF
J: TRBJ2-7; size: .; D: TRBD2; V: TRBV28; DNA: TGTGCCAGCACCATAGGACTAGCGTCCTACGAGCAGTACTTC; CDR3: CASTIGLASYEQYF
J: TRBJ2-3; size: .; D: TRBD2; V: TRBV19; DNA: TGTGCCAGTAGTATAGCTGGACTAGCGAGCCGTACGCAGTATTTT; CDR3: CASSIAGLASRTQYF
J: TRBJ2-6; size: .; D: TRBD1; V: TRBV5-6; DNA: TGTGCCAGCAGCTTTCCGGGACAGGGGGGACTGGGGGCCAACGTCCTGACTTTC; CDR3: CASSFPGQGGLGANVLTF
J: TRBJ1-4; size: .; D: TRBD1; V: TRBV28; DNA: TGTGCCAGCAACCGCCGGGACAGGGGATTTGCAACTAATGAAAAACTGTTTTTT; CDR3: CASNRRDRGFATNEKLFF
J: TRBJ1-5; size: .; D: TRBD1; V: TRBV7-2; DNA: TGTGCCAGCAGCTCCGGACAGGGTGTTCAGCCCCAGCATTTT; CDR3: CASSSGQGVQPQHF
J: TRBJ2-3; size: .; D: TRBD1; V: TRBV5-5; DNA: TGTGCCAGCAGCGTTACCGGGACAGGGGTTGTGCCAGATACGCAGTATTTT; CDR3: CASSVTGTGVVPDTQYF
J: TRBJ2-7; size: .; D: .; V: TRBV28; DNA: TGTGCCAGCAGTCTCGACAGCTCCTACGAGCAGTACTTC; CDR3: CASSLDSSYEQYF
J: TRBJ2-1; size: .; D: .; V: TRBV27; DNA: TGTGCCAGCATACTCGCGTGGGGAGGCTACAATGAGCAGTTCTTC; CDR3: CASILAWGGYNEQFF
J: TRBJ2-7; size: .; D: TRBD2; V: TRBV6-6; DNA: TGTGCCAGCAGACGCACTGGGGGGGGTGGGCGGTACGAGCAGTACTTC; CDR3: CASRRTGGGGRYEQYF
J: TRBJ2-1; size: .; D: TRBD1; V: TRBV9; DNA: TGTGCCAGCAGCGTAGCTCCGGGACAGCACAATGAGCAGTTCTTC; CDR3: CASSVAPGQHNEQFF
J: TRBJ1-2; size: .; D: .; V: TRBV5-6; DNA: TGTGCCAGCAGCTCCTCACCGGGAGTCAAACTCCCACAATGGGGCTACACCTTC; CDR3: CASSSSPGVKLPQWGYTF
J: TRBJ1-2; size: .; D: .; V: TRBV29-1; DNA: TGCAGCGTTGAAGATTGGGGGGGCGGCCCTTTGTTCTATGGCTACACCTTC; CDR3: CSVEDWGGGPLFYGYTF
J: TRBJ1-1; size: .; D: .; V: TRBV4-1; DNA: TGCGCCAGCAGCCAGCCAGGGAGGAGGACTGAAGCTTTCTTT; CDR3: CASSQPGRRTEAFF
J: TRBJ2-3; size: once; D: TRBD2; V: TRBV5-4; DNA: TGTGCCAGCAGCGGGGGGGGAGGGCCCTCCACAGATACGCAGTATTTT; CDR3: CASSGGGGPSTDTQYF
J: TRBJ1-4; size: .; D: TRBD1; V: TRBV4-1; DNA: TGCGCCAGCAGCCTGGGACAGGGGGCTAAGGTGAAGGAAAAACTGTTTTTT; CDR3: CASSLGQGAKVKEKLFF